This T cell receptor (beta chain) was retrieved from a study of cytomegalovirus exposure and HLA in healthy donors. Whole-study context: Findings of an earlier analysis included around 120 million unique TCR beta sequences from some 200 million T cells.

Germline CDR1 is SEHNR and CDR2 is FQNEAQ (reference sequence). Trimming took off 4 bases at V and 1 base at J, with 9 bases between the two ends. The CDR3 extends over 14 amino acids. A note on this clone: Its antigen remains unidentified.

Study-wide results and limits: The sole available immune exposure information was CMV serostatus. Segments of the TCR beta V type were, in most cases, productive about 87% or about 30% of the time in an earlier analysis.

The PCR contained 60 Vbeta and 13 Jbeta primers. Sequenced by immunoSEQ multiplex PCR; TCRdb stores in-frame clones only, minus some. The sample yields roughly 100,000 clones, 60% to 85% seen once. The clonotype was recovered from a man aged 40-49 years in good health and CMV-seronegative. Sample: PBMCs. The J gene is TRBJ2-3, the V gene TRBV7-9; a possible D gene is TRBD2 (5 bases). The CDR3, as DNA: TGTGCCAGCAGCTCCTCGAGGGGCACAGATACGCAGTATTTT. Translation gives CASSSSRGTDTQYF.